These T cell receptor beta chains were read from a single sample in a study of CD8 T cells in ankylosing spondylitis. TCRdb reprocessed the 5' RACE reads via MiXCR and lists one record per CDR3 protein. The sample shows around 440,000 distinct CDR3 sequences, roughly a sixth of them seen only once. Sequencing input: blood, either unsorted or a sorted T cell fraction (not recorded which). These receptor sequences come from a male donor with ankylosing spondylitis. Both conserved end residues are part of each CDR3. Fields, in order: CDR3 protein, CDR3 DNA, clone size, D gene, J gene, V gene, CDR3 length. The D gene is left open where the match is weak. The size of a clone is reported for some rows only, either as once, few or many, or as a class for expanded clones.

CAWSKGANQPQHF	TGTGCCTGGAGTAAGGGGGCAAATCAGCCCCAGCATTTT	NA	TRBD1	TRBJ1-5	TRBV30	13
CASAKGPGVRTQYF	TGTGCCAGCGCGAAGGGACCGGGGGTTCGGACCCAGTACTTC	NA	NA	TRBJ2-5	TRBV12-3/TRBV12-4	14
CASSYSQGETGELFF	TGTGCCAGCAGTTACTCCCAGGGGGAGACCGGGGAGCTGTTTTTT	NA	TRBD1	TRBJ2-2	TRBV6-5	15
CASSPWVDYTQYF	TGTGCCAGCAGCCCTTGGGTAGACTATACGCAGTATTTT	NA	NA	TRBJ2-3	TRBV6-1	13
CASSFGLGSDTQYF	TGTGCCAGCAGCTTCGGACTAGGTTCGGATACGCAGTATTTT	few	TRBD2	TRBJ2-3	TRBV7-2	14
CASSPFSGAIAKELFF	TGTGCCAGCAGCCCGTTTAGCGGGGCCATAGCGAAGGAGCTGTTTTTT	NA	TRBD2	TRBJ2-2	TRBV27	16
CASSRPRDIKSTDTQYF	TGCGCCAGCAGTCGTCCCAGGGACATTAAAAGCACAGATACGCAGTATTTT	NA	NA	TRBJ2-3	TRBV5-1	17
CASRPSGQGVNSPLHF	TGTGCCAGCAGACCCTCCGGACAGGGAGTTAATTCACCCCTCCACTTT	many	TRBD1	TRBJ1-6	TRBV28	16
CSARVSGNTGELFF	TGCAGTGCTAGAGTTAGCGGAAACACCGGGGAGCTGTTTTTT	NA	NA	TRBJ2-2	TRBV20-1	14
CASSSRGAGASNTGELFF	TGTGCCAGCAGCTCCCGGGGAGCGGGGGCCTCGAACACCGGGGAGCTGTTTTTT	many	TRBD2	TRBJ2-2	TRBV11-1	18
CASSPQPGQDINSPLHF	TGTGCCAGCTCACCACAGCCGGGACAGGACATCAATTCACCCCTCCACTTT	NA	TRBD1	TRBJ1-6	TRBV18	17
CASSVGTGVTTQYF	TGTGCCAGCAGCGTAGGGACAGGCGTAACAACCCAGTACTTC	few	TRBD1	TRBJ2-5	TRBV7-2	14
CAWSTTGTGSSYNEQFF	TGTGCCTGGAGTACAACCGGGACAGGGAGCTCCTACAATGAGCAGTTCTTC	NA	TRBD1	TRBJ2-1	TRBV30	17
CASSWLQGMDTEAFF	TGTGCCAGCAGCTGGCTCCAGGGGATGGACACTGAAGCTTTCTTT	NA	NA	TRBJ1-1	TRBV7-9	15
CASSQGRQVLGGYTF	TGTGCCAGCAGCCAAGGGAGACAGGTCCTTGGGGGCTACACCTTC	few	NA	TRBJ1-2	TRBV3-1	15
CASSYRGVGGTYEQYF	TGTGCCAGCAGCTACCGTGGGGTGGGAGGAACCTACGAGCAGTACTTC	few	NA	TRBJ2-7	TRBV5-5	16
CASSLGGNQVPQETQYF	TGCGCCAGCAGCTTGGGTGGCAATCAAGTTCCACAAGAGACCCAGTACTTC	NA	NA	TRBJ2-5	TRBV5-1	17
CSAPNWGQGKLFGTTNEQFF	TGCAGTGCTCCAAACTGGGGACAGGGGAAGTTATTCGGGACTACAAATGAGCAGTTCTTC	NA	TRBD1	TRBJ2-1	TRBV20-1	20
CASSLATTGLYEQYF	TGTGCCAGCAGCCTAGCTACGACAGGGTTATACGAGCAGTACTTC	few	TRBD1	TRBJ2-7	TRBV5-5	15
CASSLDRASEKLFF	TGTGCCAGCAGTCTAGACAGGGCCTCGGAAAAACTGTTTTTT	once	TRBD1	TRBJ1-4	TRBV12-3/TRBV12-4	14
CASSANRGYEQYF	TGCGCCAGCAGCGCTAACAGGGGCTACGAGCAGTACTTC	many	TRBD1	TRBJ2-7	TRBV5-1	13
CASQSGASGKYEQYF	TGTGCCAGTCAATCGGGGGCTAGCGGGAAATACGAGCAGTACTTC	few	TRBD2	TRBJ2-7	TRBV6-1	15
CASRETGYNEQFF	TGTGCCAGCAGGGAGACCGGTTACAATGAGCAGTTCTTC	few	NA	TRBJ2-1	TRBV12-3/TRBV12-4	13
CSARPGYGEQFF	TGCAGTGCCAGACCGGGGTACGGAGAGCAGTTCTTC	few	NA	TRBJ2-1	TRBV20-1	12
CSVVGGSGGGYTF	TGCAGCGTTGTAGGGGGGTCGGGCGGCGGCTACACCTTC	NA	NA	TRBJ1-2	TRBV29-1	13
CASSRLGVDTEAFF	TGTGCCAGCAGTCGCCTTGGGGTCGACACTGAAGCTTTCTTT	few	NA	TRBJ1-1	TRBV27	14